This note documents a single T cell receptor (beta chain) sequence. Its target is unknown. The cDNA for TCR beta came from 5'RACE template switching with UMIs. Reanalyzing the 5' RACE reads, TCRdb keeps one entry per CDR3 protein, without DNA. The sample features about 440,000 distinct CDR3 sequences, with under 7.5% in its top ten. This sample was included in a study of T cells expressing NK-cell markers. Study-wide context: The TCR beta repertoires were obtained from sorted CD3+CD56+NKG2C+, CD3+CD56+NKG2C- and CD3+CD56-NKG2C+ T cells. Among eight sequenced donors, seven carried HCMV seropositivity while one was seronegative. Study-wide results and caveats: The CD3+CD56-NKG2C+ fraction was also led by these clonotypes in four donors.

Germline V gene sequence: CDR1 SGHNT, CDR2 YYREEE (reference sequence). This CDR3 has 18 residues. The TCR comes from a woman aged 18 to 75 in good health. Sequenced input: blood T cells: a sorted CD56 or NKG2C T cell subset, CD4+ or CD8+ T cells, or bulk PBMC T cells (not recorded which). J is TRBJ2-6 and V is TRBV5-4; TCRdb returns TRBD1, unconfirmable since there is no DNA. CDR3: CASGLQGARNSGANVLTF.